This TCR beta chain was sequenced during a study of graft-versus-host responses after intestinal transplantation. Study-level information: Following induction with anti-thymocyte globulin, all recipients were given tacrolimus and steroids for 2 to 4 years.

V shed 4 bases, J shed 2 bases, and the junction held 7 bases outside the gene matches. CDR3 size: 15 residues. Germline V gives CDR1 LNHNV, CDR2 YYDKDF (reference sequence). Turning to this clone: The antigen is undetermined.

Overall study findings and caveats: Graft-versus-host to host-versus-graft clonal ratios in allografts were high in patients with graft-donor T cell macrochimerism. Early declines in HvG clones that occurred post-transplant were associated with peak circulating GvH clone levels.

Using immunoSEQ multiplex PCR, the repertoire was profiled, and TCRdb retains in-frame clones only, with some absent. The data show approximately 100,000 clones, roughly 87% seen once. The genes are TRBV15 and TRBJ1-1; 7 bases align to TRBD1. The sequence was obtained from a human donor who received an intestinal transplant. The sample consisted of unstimulated CD4+ T cells sorted from spleen or lymph node cells, taken before intestinal transplant. The CDR3 region is CATSTTGRGNTEAFF. CDR3 bases: TGTGCCACCAGCACGACAGGGAGGGGTAACACTGAAGCTTTCTTT.